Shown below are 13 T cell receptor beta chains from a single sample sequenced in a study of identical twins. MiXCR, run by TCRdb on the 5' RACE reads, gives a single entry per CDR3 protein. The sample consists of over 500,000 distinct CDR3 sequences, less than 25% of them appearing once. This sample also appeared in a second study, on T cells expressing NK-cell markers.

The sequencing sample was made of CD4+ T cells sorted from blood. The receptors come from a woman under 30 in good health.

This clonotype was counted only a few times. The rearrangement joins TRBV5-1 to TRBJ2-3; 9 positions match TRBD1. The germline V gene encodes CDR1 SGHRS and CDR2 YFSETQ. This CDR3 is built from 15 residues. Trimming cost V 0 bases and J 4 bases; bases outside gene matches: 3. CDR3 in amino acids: CASSLGRTGADTQYF. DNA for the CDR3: TGCGCCAGCAGCTTGGGACGGACAGGGGCAGATACGCAGTATTTT.

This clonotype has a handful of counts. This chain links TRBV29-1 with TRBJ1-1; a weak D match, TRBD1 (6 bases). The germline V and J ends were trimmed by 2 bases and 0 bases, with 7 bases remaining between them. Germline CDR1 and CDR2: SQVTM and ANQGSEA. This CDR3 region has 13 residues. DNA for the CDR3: TGCAGCGTTGAAAGGGGGGTGAACACTGAAGCTTTCTTT. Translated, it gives CSVERGVNTEAFF.

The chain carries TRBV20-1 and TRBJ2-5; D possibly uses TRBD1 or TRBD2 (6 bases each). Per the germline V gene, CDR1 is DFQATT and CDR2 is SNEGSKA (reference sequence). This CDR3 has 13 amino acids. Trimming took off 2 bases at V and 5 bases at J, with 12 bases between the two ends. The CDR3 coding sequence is TGCAGTGCTAGAAGGAAAGGGGGGGAGACCCAGTACTTC. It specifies CSARRKGGETQYF.

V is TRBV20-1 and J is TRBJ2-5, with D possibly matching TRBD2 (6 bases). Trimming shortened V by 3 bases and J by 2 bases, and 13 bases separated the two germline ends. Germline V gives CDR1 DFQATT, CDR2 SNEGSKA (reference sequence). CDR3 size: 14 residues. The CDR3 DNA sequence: TGCAGTGCTAGTTCGCTAGGAGGGCAAGAGACCCAGTACTTC. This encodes CSASSLGGQETQYF.

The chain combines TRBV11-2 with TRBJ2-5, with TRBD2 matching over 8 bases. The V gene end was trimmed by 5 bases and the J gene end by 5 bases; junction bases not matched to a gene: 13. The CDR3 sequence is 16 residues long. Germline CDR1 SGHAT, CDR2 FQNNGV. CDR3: CASSPGGVSFRETQYF. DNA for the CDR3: TGTGCCAGCAGCCCGGGAGGGGTATCTTTCCGGGAGACCCAGTACTTC.

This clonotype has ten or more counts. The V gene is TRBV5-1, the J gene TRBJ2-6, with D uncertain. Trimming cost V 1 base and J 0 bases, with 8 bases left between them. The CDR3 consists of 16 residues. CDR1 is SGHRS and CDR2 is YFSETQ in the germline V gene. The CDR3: CASSLRVFSGANVLTF. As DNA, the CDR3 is TGCGCCAGCAGCTTGCGGGTCTTCTCTGGGGCCAACGTCCTGACTTTC.

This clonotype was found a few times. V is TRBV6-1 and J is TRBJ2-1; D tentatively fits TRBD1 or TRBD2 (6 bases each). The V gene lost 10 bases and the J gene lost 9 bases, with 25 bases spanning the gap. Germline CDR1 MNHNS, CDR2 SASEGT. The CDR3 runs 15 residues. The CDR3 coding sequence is TGTGCCACCCAACGGGGGACAATGGTGGGGGGTGAGCAGTTCTTC. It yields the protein CATQRGTMVGGEQFF.

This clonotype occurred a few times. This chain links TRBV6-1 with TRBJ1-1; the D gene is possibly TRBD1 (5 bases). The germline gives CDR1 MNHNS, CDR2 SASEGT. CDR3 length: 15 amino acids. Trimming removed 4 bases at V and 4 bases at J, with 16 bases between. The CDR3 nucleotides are TGTGCCAGCAGTGCCCAAGGGACGGGGATCACTGAAGCTTTCTTT. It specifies CASSAQGTGITEAFF.

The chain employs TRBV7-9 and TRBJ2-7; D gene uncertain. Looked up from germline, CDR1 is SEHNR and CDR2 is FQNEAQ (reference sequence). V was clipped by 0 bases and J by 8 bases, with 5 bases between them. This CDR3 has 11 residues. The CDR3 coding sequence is TGTGCCAGCAGCTTAGCCGCCAAGCAGTACTTC. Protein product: CASSLAAKQYF.

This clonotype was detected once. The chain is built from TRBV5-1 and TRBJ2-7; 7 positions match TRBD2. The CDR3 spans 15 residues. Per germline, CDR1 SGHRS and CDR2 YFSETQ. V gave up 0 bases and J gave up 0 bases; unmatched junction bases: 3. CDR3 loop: CASSLVVAGSYEQYF. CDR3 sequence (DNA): TGCGCCAGCAGCTTGGTGGTAGCGGGCTCCTACGAGCAGTACTTC.

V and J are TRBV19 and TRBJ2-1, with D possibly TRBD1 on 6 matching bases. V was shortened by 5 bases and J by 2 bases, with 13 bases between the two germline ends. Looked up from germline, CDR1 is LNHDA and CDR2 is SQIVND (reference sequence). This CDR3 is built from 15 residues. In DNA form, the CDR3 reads TGTGCCAGTAGTTCAGGACAGTTGGCCTACAATGAGCAGTTCTTC. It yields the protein CASSSGQLAYNEQFF.

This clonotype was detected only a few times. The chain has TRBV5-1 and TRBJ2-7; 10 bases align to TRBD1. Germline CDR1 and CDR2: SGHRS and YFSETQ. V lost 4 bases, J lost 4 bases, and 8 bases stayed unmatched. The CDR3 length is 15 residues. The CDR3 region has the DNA TGCGCCAGCAGCGACCGGGACAGGGGTGGGTACGAGCAGTACTTC. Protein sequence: CASSDRDRGGYEQYF. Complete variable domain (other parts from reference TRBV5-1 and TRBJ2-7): KAGVTQTPRYLIKTRGQQVTLSCSPISGHRSVSWYQQTPGQGLQFLFEYFSETQRNKGNFPGRFSGRQFSNSRSEMNVSTLELGDSALYLCASSDRDRGGYEQYFGPGTRLTVT.

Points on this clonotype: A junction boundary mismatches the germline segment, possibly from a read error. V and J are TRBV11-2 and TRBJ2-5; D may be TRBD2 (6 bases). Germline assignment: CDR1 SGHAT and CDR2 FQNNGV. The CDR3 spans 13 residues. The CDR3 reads CASSVGLEGRKCF. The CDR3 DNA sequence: TGTGCCAGCAGCGTGGGACTCGAGGGGAGAAAGTGCTTC.